What follows describes a single TCR beta chain. The clone's antigen remains unknown. One base away there is no much larger clone; base qualities are not given. These data come from a study of cytomegalovirus exposure and HLA in healthy donors listed by TCRdb under 2017. For context, the study as a whole: The 670 or so repertoires of the first cohort and the roughly 110 validation repertoires were produced on the same platform, according to a later analysis. The aim of the study was to test whether cataloging public T cell receptors could identify signatures of past pathogen exposure. A separate validation cohort of 100 to 150 different subjects was used in addition to the roughly 700-subject first cohort. To predict cytomegalovirus infection status, the study brought together high-throughput TCR immunosequencing, statistical association of individual TCRs with disease status, and machine learning. What the research found in general, with its limitations: Three of the identified cytomegalovirus-associated TCR beta chains were confirmed in vitro to be specific for cytomegalovirus antigens. Subsequent analysis determined that TCRs grouped into clusters in the first cohort also showed a tendency toward co-occurrence across the 120 validation repertoires, and 85% to 95% of cluster scores exceeded 0. The study gave a list of some 150 TCR beta chains associated with cytomegalovirus. A later analysis lacked HLA typing for the validation cohort, so it scored co-occurrence in that cohort across all 130 or so repertoires. Most TCR sequences were seen in very few donors, while some public TCRs were found in many individuals. Cytomegalovirus status was reported to be diagnosed by the classifier with high specificity and sensitivity in both the original and validation cohorts. It was suggested by the authors that the approach could potentially be generalized to other disease states and immunological phenotypes.

The germline V gene supplies CDR1 SGDLS and CDR2 YYNGEE. V was cut back by 4 bases and J by 7 bases, leaving a gap of 15 bases between them. The CDR3 runs 13 residues from the cysteine to the phenylalanine. Just CDR3 DNA is preserved here, 39 bases in frame from base 1. Receptor amplification or capture employed the immunoSEQ multiplex PCR assay. Concerning the study's data processing: To diagnose cytomegalovirus status from the catalog of TCR beta chain sequences, a statistical classification framework was built. Here the immuneACCESS table is served through TCRdb, limited to in-frame sequences with V and J called. Missing clones are a known gap in these copies; in checked studies unresolved V genes cover under half, and the rest lacks a known reason. The D gene and trimming were derived from the DNA, and the V and J assignments and clone size from that table. The sample table holds under 200,000 clones, of which roughly 89% were seen once. Roughly 4.2% of the sample lies in the top ten.

The donors were included in the validation cohort of some 110 subjects, a group kept apart from the roughly 670-subject first cohort. The rearrangement combines TRBV9 with TRBJ2-7, with no reliable assignment of the D segment. This receptor was identified in a young man in good health and CMV-seropositive. The source material was PBMCs. The CDR3 region has the sequence CASSFRRSGEQYF. The DNA sequence follows: TGTGCCAGCAGCTTCCGACGGTCCGGGGAGCAGTACTTC.